This passage covers 5 T cell receptor beta chains from one sample sequenced in a study of blood T cell repertoires in COVID-19. The table came from immunoSEQ multiplex PCR; TCRdb's copy has only in-frame clones and leaves some out. The data contain 210,000 or so clones, roughly 85% of them singletons. The sequenced sample consisted of PBMCs or T cells enriched from blood (not recorded which). These receptors were taken from a man aged 25 to 40 who had recovered from COVID-19.

This clone was detected only a few times. Here the CDR3 DNA reads TGCGCCACGAGGGAAGCCGGGGAGCTGTTTTTT. Its translation: CATREAGELFF. The chain uses TRBV5-1 and TRBJ2-2; tentative D call: TRBD2 (5 bases). Trimming took off 9 bases at V and 6 bases at J, with 9 bases between the two ends. The CDR3 covers 11 residues. Germline CDR1 SGHRS, CDR2 YFSETQ.

The chain uses TRBV6-1 and TRBJ2-7; no firm D call. The CDR3 consists of 11 residues. CDR1 is MNHNS and CDR2 is SASEGT in the germline V gene. The V and J ends lost 3 bases and 6 bases respectively, with 6 bases between them. CDR3 nucleotides: TGTGCCAGCAGTGACCTACTCGAGCAGTACTTC. This sequence encodes CASSDLLEQYF.

The chain links TRBV19 to TRBJ2-7; the D gene is possibly TRBD1 (6 bases). With 7 bases removed from V and 2 bases from J, the gap between germline ends came to 15 bases. There are 14 residues in the CDR3. Germline loops: CDR1 LNHDA, CDR2 SQIVND (reference sequence). CDR3 sequence (DNA): TGTGCCAGTACCGGACGACAGGTACCCTACGAGCAGTACTTC. Amino acids: CASTGRQVPYEQYF.

The chain is built from TRBV7-8 and TRBJ1-1; D ambiguous. The length of the CDR3 is 14 residues. Trimming removed 2 bases at V and 1 base at J, with 8 bases between. The germline V gene encodes CDR1 SGHVS and CDR2 FQNEAQ. The CDR3 nucleotides are TGTGCCAGCAGCTTAAAACAGCCGAACACTGAAGCTTTCTTT. It encodes CASSLKQPNTEAFF.

This rearrangement joins TRBV6-5 to TRBJ2-1, with TRBD1 matching over 7 bases. Germline CDR1 reads MNHEY; CDR2 reads SVGAGI. The CDR3 sequence is 14 residues long. The V gene end was trimmed by 6 bases and the J gene end by 10 bases; junction bases not matched to a gene: 12. CDR3 protein: CASSLLSDRIEQFF. The CDR3 coding sequence is TGTGCCAGCAGCCTACTATCGGACAGGATCGAGCAGTTCTTC.